This T cell receptor (beta chain) was identified in a study of immune characterization of retroperitoneal liposarcoma. TCRdb re-called the PCR reads through MiXCR, storing one row per CDR3 protein. Of under 20,000 distinct CDR3 sequences listed, around 40% are singletons. A note on this clonotype: A single base separates this from a much larger clone, so it may be a read error.

CDR1 and CDR2 (germline): SGHAT, FQDESV (reference sequence). V dropped 1 base and J dropped 4 bases, with 15 bases sitting between them. This CDR3 has 16 amino acids. This chain links TRBV11-1 with TRBJ2-3, with a possible D match to TRBD2 (5 bases). This TCR was sampled from a male donor with retroperitoneal liposarcoma. Sequenced sample: blood. Here the CDR3 DNA reads TGTGCCAGCAGCTTAGAGGGTAGCGTGAGTCCAGATACGCAGTATTTT. Its translation is CASSLEGSVSPDTQYF. The full variable domain, its missing parts supplied by reference TRBV11-1 and TRBJ2-3, is EAEVAQSPRYKITEKSQAVAFWCDPISGHATLYWYRQILGQGPELLVQFQDESVVDDSQLPKDRFSAERLKGVDSTLKIQPAELGDSAMYLCASSLEGSVSPDTQYFGPGTRLTVL.